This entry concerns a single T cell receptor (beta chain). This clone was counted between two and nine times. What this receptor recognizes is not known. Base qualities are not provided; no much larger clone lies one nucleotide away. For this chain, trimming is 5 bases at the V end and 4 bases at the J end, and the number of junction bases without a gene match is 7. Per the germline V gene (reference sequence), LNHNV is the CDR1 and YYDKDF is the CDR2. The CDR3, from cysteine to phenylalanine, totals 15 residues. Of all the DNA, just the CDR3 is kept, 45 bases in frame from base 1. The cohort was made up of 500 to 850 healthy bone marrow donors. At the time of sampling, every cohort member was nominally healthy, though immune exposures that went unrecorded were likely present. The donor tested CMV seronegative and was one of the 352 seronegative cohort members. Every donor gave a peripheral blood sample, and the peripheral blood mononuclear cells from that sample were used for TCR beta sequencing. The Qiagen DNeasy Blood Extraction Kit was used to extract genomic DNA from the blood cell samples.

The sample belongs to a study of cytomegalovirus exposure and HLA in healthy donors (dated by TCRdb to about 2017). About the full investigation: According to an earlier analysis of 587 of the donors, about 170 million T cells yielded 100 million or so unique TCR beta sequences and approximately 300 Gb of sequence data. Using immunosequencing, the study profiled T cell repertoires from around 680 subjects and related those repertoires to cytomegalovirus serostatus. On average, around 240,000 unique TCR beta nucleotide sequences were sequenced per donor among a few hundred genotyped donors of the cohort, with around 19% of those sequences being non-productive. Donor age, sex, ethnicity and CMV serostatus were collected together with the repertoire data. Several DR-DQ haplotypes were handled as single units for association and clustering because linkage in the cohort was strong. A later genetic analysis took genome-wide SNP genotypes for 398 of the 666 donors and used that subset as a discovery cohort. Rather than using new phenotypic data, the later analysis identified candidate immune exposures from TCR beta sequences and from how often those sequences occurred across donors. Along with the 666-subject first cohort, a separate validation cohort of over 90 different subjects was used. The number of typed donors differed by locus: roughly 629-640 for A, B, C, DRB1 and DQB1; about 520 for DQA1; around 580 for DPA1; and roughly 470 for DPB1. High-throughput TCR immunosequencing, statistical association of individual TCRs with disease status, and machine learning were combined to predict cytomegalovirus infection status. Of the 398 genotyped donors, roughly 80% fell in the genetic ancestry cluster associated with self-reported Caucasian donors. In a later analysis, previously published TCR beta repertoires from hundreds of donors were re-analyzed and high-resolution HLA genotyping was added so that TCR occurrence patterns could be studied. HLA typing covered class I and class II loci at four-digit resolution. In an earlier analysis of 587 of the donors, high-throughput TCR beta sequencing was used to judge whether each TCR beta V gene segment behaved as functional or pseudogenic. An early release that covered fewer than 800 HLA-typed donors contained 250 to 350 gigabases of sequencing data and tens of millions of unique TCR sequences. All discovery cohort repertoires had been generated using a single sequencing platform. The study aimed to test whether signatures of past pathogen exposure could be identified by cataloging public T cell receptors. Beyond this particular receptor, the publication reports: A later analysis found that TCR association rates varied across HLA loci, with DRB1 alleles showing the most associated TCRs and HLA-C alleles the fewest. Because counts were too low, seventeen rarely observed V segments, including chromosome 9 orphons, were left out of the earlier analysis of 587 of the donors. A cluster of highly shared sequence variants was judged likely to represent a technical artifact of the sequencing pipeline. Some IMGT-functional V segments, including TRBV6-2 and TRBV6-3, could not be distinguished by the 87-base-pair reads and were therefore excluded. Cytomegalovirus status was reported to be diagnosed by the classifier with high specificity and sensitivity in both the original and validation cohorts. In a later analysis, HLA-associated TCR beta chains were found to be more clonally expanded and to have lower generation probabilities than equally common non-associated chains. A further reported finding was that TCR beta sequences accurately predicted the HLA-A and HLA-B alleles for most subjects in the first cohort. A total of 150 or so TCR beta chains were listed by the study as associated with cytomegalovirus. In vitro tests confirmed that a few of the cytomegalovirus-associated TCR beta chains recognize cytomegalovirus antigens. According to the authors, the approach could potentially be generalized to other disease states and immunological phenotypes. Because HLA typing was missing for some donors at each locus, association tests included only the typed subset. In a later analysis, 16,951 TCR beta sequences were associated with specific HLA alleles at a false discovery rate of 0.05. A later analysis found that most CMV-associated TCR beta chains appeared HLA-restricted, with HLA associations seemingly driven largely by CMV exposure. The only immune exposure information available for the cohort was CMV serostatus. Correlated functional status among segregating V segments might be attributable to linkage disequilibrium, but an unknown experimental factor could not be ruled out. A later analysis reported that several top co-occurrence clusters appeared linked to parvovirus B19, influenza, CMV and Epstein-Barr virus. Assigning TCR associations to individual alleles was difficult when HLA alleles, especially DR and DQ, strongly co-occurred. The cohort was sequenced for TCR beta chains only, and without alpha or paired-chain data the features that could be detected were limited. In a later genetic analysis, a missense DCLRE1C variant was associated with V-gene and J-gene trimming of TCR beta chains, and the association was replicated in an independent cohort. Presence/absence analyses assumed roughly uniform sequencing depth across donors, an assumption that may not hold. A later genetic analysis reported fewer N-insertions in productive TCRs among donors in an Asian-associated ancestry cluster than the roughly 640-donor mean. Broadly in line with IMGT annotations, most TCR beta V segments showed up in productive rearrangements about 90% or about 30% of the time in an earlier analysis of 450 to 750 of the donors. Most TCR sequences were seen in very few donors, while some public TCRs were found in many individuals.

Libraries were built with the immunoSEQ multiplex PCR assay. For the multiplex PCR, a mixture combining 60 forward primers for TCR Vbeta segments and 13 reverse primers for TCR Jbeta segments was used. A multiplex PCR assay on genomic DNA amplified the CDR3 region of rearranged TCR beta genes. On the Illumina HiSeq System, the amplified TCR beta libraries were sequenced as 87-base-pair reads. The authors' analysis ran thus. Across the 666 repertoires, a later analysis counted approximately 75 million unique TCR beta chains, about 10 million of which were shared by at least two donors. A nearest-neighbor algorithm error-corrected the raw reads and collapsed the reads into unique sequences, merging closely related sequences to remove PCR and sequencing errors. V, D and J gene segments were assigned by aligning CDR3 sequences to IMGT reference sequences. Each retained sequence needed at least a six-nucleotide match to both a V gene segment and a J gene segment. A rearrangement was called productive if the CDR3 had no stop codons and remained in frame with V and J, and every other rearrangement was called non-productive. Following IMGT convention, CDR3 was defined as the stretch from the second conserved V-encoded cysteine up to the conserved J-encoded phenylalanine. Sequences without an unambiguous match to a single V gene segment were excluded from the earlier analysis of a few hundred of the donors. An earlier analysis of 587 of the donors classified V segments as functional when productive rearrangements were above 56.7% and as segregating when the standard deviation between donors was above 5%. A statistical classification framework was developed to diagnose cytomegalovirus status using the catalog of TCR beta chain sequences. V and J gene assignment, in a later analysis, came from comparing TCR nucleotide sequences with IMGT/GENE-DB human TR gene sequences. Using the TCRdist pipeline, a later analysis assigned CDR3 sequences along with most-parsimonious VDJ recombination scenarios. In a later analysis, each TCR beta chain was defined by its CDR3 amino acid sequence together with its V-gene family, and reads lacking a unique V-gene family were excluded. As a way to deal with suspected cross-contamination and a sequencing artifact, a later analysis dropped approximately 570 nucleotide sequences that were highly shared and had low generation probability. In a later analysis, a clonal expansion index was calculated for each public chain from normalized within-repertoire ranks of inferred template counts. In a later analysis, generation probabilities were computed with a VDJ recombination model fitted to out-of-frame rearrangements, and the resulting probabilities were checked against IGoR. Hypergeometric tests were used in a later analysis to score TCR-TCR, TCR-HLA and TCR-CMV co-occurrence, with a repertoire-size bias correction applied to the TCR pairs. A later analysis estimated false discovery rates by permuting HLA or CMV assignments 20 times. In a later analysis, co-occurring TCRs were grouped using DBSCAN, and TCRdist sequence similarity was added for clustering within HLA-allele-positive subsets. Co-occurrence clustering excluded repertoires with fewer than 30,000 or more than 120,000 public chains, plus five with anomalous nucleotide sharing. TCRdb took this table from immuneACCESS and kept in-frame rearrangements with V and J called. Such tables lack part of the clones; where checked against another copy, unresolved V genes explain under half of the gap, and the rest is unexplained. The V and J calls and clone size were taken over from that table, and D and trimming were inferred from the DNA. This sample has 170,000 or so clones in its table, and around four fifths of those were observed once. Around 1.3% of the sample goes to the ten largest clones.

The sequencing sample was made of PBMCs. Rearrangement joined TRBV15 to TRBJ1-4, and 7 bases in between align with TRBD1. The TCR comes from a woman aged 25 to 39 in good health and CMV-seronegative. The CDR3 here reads CATSPRGTVNEKLFF. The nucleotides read TGTGCCACCAGCCCTCGAGGGACAGTTAATGAAAAACTGTTTTTT.